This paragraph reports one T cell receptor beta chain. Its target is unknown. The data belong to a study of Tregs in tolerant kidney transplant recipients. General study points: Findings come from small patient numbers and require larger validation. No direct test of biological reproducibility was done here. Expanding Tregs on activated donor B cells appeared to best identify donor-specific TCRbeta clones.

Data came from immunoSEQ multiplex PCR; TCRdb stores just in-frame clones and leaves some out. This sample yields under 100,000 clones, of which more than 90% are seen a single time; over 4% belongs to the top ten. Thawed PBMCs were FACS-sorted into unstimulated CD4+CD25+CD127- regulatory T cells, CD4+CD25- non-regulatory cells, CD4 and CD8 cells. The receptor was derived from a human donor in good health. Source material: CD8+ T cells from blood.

CDR3 sequence reads: CASSDRLRSSDTQYF. CDR3 nucleotide sequence: TGCGCCAGCAGCGACCGACTGCGTTCATCGGATACGCAGTATTTT. The chain recombines TRBV5-1 with TRBJ2-3; D not certain. The germline gives CDR1 SGHRS, CDR2 YFSETQ. With 4 bases removed from V and 6 bases from J, the gap between germline ends came to 18 bases. The CDR3 spans 15 residues.